Shown below are 13 T cell receptor beta chains from a single sample sequenced in a study of blood T cell repertoires in COVID-19. Here immunoSEQ multiplex PCR was the method, and the copy in TCRdb shows in-frame clones only, minus some. In the table there are some 60,000 clones, 80% of which are singletons. Sequencing was carried out using peripheral blood. The receptors shown here come from a man aged 60 to 75 with acute or convalescent COVID-19.

The CDR3 DNA reads as TGCGCCAGCAGTTTAACCGGACAGGGTCATTCACCCCTCCACTTT. It codes for CASSLTGQGHSPLHF. This sequence joins TRBV5-1 and TRBJ1-6, with TRBD1 identical over 8 bases. Germline-derived CDR1 and CDR2 are SGHRS and YFSETQ. CDR3 length: 15 residues. Trimming cost V 5 bases and J 8 bases; bases outside gene matches: 9.

The chain is built from TRBV5-1 and TRBJ1-5; TRBD1 is a possible D gene (5 bases). The CDR3 runs 13 residues. Trimming removed 4 bases from V and 4 bases from J, with 9 bases in between. In germline, CDR1 is SGHRS, CDR2 YFSETQ. The CDR3 here is CASSSGANQPQHF. CDR3 in DNA: TGCGCCAGCAGCAGCGGGGCGAATCAGCCCCAGCATTTT.

The chain links TRBV2 to TRBJ2-1; 7 nucleotides align to TRBD1. This CDR3 is 13 amino acids long. The germline gives CDR1 SNHLY, CDR2 FYNNEI. The V and J ends lost 5 bases and 6 bases, in that order; junction bases with no gene match: 4. CDR3 sequence (DNA): TGTGCCAGCAGTTCCTCAGGGGGCAATGAGCAGTTCTTC. Its protein is CASSSSGGNEQFF.

The chain uses TRBV4-2 and TRBJ1-1; TRBD1 is a possible D gene (5 bases). V dropped 0 bases and J dropped 3 bases, with 11 bases sitting between them. The V gene's germline CDR1 is LGHNA and CDR2 YNFKEQ. The CDR3 length is 15 residues. This chain's CDR3 is CASSQDRKGYTEAFF. Here the CDR3 DNA reads TGTGCCAGCAGCCAAGATCGGAAGGGGTACACTGAAGCTTTCTTT.

The V call is TRBV12-3 or TRBV12-4, the J call TRBJ2-1; D is perhaps TRBD2 (7 bases). V shed 7 bases and J shed 1 base, with 8 bases lying between them. This CDR3 has 13 amino acids. CDR3 nucleotides: TGTGCCAGCAAGGGGGGGTCCTACAATGAGCAGTTCTTC. Its protein product is CASKGGSYNEQFF.

V is TRBV30 and J is TRBJ1-5; 9 bases align to TRBD1. CDR1 and CDR2 from the germline V gene are GTSNPN and SVGIG (reference sequence). CDR3 length: 16 residues. The ends lost 2 bases at V and 0 bases at J; junction bases unmatched: 5. CDR3 protein: CAWSRTGAYSNQPQHF. In DNA form, the CDR3 reads TGTGCCTGGAGTCGGACAGGGGCCTATAGCAATCAGCCCCAGCATTTT.

The chain recombines TRBV5-1 with TRBJ2-2, with 9 bases that match TRBD1. Germline V gives CDR1 SGHRS, CDR2 YFSETQ. J lost 7 bases, V lost 0 bases, and 7 bases had no gene match. The CDR3 has 16 residues. The DNA for the CDR3 is TGCGCCAGCAGCTTGGATGGGACAGGGACGGGCGGGGAGCTGTTTTTT. This encodes CASSLDGTGTGGELFF.

The chain recombines TRBV5-1 with TRBJ2-1; 9 nucleotides line up with TRBD1. Germline CDR1 and CDR2: SGHRS and YFSETQ. The length of the CDR3 is 15 residues. The V segment lost 4 bases and the J segment 5 bases; nucleotides outside the gene matches: 7. CDR3 amino acids: CASSEQGAPDNEQFF. CDR3 DNA: TGCGCCAGCAGCGAACAGGGGGCTCCGGACAATGAGCAGTTCTTC.

The V call is TRBV12-3 or TRBV12-4, the J call TRBJ2-3, with D possibly TRBD2 on 5 matching bases. The CDR3 is 13 amino acids. The V and J ends lost 3 bases and 5 bases respectively, with 9 bases between them. CDR3 DNA: TGTGCCAGCAGTTTTGTAGGAGGAGATACGCAGTATTTT. It yields the protein CASSFVGGDTQYF.

The chain links TRBV30 to TRBJ2-1, with TRBD1 matching 9 bases. Germline loops: CDR1 GTSNPN, CDR2 SVGIG (reference sequence). V was pared by 4 bases and J by 0 bases, with 10 bases of the junction left unmatched. This CDR3 region has 17 residues. The CDR3 sequence: CAWILTGGLSSYNEQFF. CDR3 nucleotide sequence: TGTGCCTGGATCCTTACAGGGGGCCTGAGCTCCTACAATGAGCAGTTCTTC.

V usage is TRBV7-9 and J usage is TRBJ2-7; no clear D. Trimming removed 6 bases from V and 3 bases from J, with 18 bases in between. CDR1 is SEHNR and CDR2 is FQNEAQ in the germline V gene (reference sequence). CDR3 length: 15 residues. Here the CDR3 reads CASSRHLQPHYEQYF. The CDR3 region has the DNA TGTGCCAGCAGTCGACATCTACAACCCCACTACGAGCAGTACTTC.

J is TRBJ1-3 and V is TRBV10-2, with 9 bases aligning to TRBD1. J lost 16 bases, V lost 7 bases, and 14 bases had no gene match. This CDR3 is built from 13 residues. CDR1 is WSHSY, CDR2 SAAADI, per germline. The CDR3 sequence: CASTSGTGKKVYF. The CDR3 nucleotides are TGCGCCAGCACCTCCGGGACAGGGAAAAAGGTCTATTTT.

This sequence joins TRBV28 and TRBJ1-5, with TRBD1 matching 9 bases. V shed 8 bases, J shed 7 bases, and the junction held 6 bases outside the gene matches. The CDR3 runs to 13 residues. Germline assignment: CDR1 MDHEN and CDR2 SYDVKM. The DNA of the CDR3 is TGTGCCAGCCTTGGGACAGGGACCCAGCCCCAGCATTTT. Translated, it gives CASLGTGTQPQHF. The full variable domain, with the rest looked up from reference TRBV28 and TRBJ1-5, is DVKVTQSSRYLVKRTGEKVFLECVQDMDHENMFWYRQDPGLGLRLIYFSYDVKMKEKGDIPEGYSVSREKKERFSLILESASTNQTSMYLCASLGTGTQPQHFGDGTRLSIL.